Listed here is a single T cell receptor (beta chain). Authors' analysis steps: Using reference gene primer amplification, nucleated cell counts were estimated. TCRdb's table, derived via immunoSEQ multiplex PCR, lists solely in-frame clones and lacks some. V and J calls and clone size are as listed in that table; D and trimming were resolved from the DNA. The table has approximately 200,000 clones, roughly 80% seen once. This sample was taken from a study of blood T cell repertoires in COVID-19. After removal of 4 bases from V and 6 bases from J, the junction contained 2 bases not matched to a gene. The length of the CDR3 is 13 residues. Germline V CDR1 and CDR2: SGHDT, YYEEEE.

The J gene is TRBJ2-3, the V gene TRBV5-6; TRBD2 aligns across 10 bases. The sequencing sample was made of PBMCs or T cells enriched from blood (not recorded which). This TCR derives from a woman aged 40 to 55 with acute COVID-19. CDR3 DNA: TGTGCCAGCAGCCCGGGACTAGCGGATACGCAGTATTTT. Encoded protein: CASSPGLADTQYF.